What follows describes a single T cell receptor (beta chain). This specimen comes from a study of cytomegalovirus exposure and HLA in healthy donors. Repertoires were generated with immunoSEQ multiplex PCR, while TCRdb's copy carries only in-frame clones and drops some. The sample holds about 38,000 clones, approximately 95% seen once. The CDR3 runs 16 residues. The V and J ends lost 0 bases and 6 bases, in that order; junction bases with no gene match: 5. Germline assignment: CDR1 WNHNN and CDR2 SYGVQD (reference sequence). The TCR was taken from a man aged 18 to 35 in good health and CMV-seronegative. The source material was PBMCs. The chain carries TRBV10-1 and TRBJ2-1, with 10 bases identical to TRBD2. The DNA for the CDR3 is TGCGCCAGCAGTGAGTCGAGCGGGAGGGCCCGCAATGAGCAGTTCTTC. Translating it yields CASSESSGRARNEQFF.